This T cell receptor (beta chain) was retrieved from a study of T cells in Graves' hyperthyroidism and ophthalmopathy. RNA transcripts were the template for amplifying TCR beta CDR3 regions. A set of HTBI primers served as the primers for a first-round RT-PCR of the TCR CDR3. TCRdb independently ran MiXCR on the multiplex PCR reads; one entry per CDR3 protein. The sample has around 290,000 distinct CDR3 sequences, roughly 15% seen once. This clonotype showed up just a few times. Its antigen is not identified. Trimming left V 5 bases short and J 4 bases short, with 17 bases between. This CDR3 is built from 14 residues. Germline CDR1 and CDR2: GTSNPN and SVGIG (reference sequence). When ophthalmopathy did not progress within 18 months, Graves' hyperthyroidism was considered stable. Subjects aged 18 to 65 presented with newly diagnosed hyperthyroidism of less than 2 months' duration. Findings of the study overall: Using 13 V-J features, a model discriminated ophthalmopathy from stable hyperthyroidism.

The receptor was derived from a middle-aged woman with Graves' hyperthyroidism. The sample taken for sequencing was blood. The V gene is TRBV30, the J gene TRBJ1-1; maybe TRBD1 (6 bases). CDR3 amino acids: CAWSYGQKSTEAFF. CDR3 DNA sequence: TGTGCCTGGTCATACGGACAGAAGAGCACTGAAGCTTTCTTT.